The 7 T cell receptor beta chains reported below all come from one sample, sequenced in a study of T-cell reconstitution after alpha-beta-depleted transplantation in children. A library of TCRbeta sequences, prepared with unique molecular identifiers, was generated. TCRdb passed the PCR reads through MiXCR, listing each CDR3 protein once. The table shows about 980,000 distinct CDR3 sequences, with roughly 29% occurring only once. The specimen was PBMCs, mostly from graft donor cells, collected 360 days after TCRalphabeta/CD19-depleted stem cell transplant. The receptor set was obtained from a boy under three years old who had a stem cell transplant for SCID, so the T cells may come from the graft donor.

The chain is built from TRBV2 and TRBJ2-1; 7 nucleotides align to TRBD1. Per germline, CDR1 SNHLY and CDR2 FYNNEI. J was trimmed by 6 bases and V by 6 bases; bases with no gene match: 8. The CDR3 has 14 residues. The DNA for the CDR3 is TGTGCCAGCAGGAATGATAGGGGGCGCAATGAGCAGTTCTTC. This gives the protein CASRNDRGRNEQFF.

The chain recombines TRBV7-9 with TRBJ2-3; no clear D gene. The CDR3 extends over 14 amino acids. Looked up from germline, CDR1 is SEHNR and CDR2 is FQNEAQ (reference sequence). Trimming pared 5 bases from V and 0 bases from J, leaving 9 bases between. As DNA, the CDR3 is TGTGCCAGCAGCCCGAGCTGGAGCACAGATACGCAGTATTTT. This gives the protein CASSPSWSTDTQYF.

Only a few counts were recorded for this clonotype. As DNA, the CDR3 is TGTGCCAGCAGTTTACCCTCAATCCCCAAAGAAACCGGGACATCAGGGGGGGATACGCAGTATTTT. Translated: CASSLPSIPKETGTSGGDTQYF. V and J are TRBV28 and TRBJ2-3, with D maybe TRBD1 (7 bases). This CDR3 region has 22 residues. Trimming cost V 2 bases and J 6 bases, with 36 bases left between them. Germline CDR1 reads MDHEN; CDR2 reads SYDVKM.

This chain joins TRBV29-1 and TRBJ2-7; maybe TRBD1 (5 bases). The V gene lost 7 bases and the J gene lost 2 bases, with 15 bases spanning the gap. CDR1 and CDR2 (germline): SQVTM, ANQGSEA. The CDR3 length is 13 residues. This chain's CDR3 is CSAKIPGTYEQYF. In DNA, the CDR3 is TGCAGCGCCAAGATTCCAGGGACCTACGAGCAGTACTTC.

This clonotype was counted a few times. The CDR3 DNA reads TGTGCCAGCAGCGTAGTTGTGGGGCCAAACACTGAAGCTTTCTTT. The encoded protein is CASSVVVGPNTEAFF. The V gene is TRBV9, the J gene TRBJ1-1; a possible D gene is TRBD1 (5 bases). V lost 0 bases and J 2 bases, leaving 11 bases between the germline ends. The CDR3 totals 15 residues. Germline V gene sequence: CDR1 SGDLS, CDR2 YYNGEE. Based on the CDR3 plus reference TRBV9 and TRBJ1-1, the full variable domain is DSGVTQTPKHLITATGQRVTLRCSPRSGDLSVYWYQQSLDQGLQFLIQYYNGEERAKGNILERFSAQQFPDLHSELNLSSLELGDSALYFCASSVVVGPNTEAFFGQGTRLTVV.

This clonotype was recorded a few times. The CDR3 region has the DNA TGCGCCAGCAGCTTGTTCGGTGGCGGGGGACTCCAAGAGACCCAGTACTTC. Translated: CASSLFGGGGLQETQYF. The chain combines TRBV5-1 with TRBJ2-5, with 7 bases that match TRBD2. In germline, CDR1 is SGHRS, CDR2 YFSETQ. Germline trimming cut 1 base from V and 1 base from J; bases unmatched to any gene: 10. There are 17 residues in the CDR3.

In this sample, this clonotype turned up a few times. J is TRBJ1-3 and V is TRBV12-5; 7 bases fit TRBD1. The CDR3 consists of 14 residues. V shed 2 bases, J shed 6 bases, and the junction held 4 bases outside the gene matches. CDR1 is LGHNT and CDR2 is FRNRAP in the germline V gene. CDR3 loop: CASGLHRGKNTIYF. The CDR3 nucleotides are TGTGCTAGTGGTTTGCACAGGGGCAAAAACACCATATATTTT. Based on the CDR3 plus reference TRBV12-5 and TRBJ1-3, the full variable domain is DARVTQTPRHKVTEMGQEVTMRCQPILGHNTVFWYRQTMMQGLELLAYFRNRAPLDDSGMPKDRFSAEMPDATLATLKIQPSEPRDSAVYFCASGLHRGKNTIYFGEGSWLTVV.